Detailed here is one T cell receptor beta chain. No antigen is known for it. Base qualities are not at hand, and no much larger clone is one base apart. This sample is drawn from a study of blood T cell repertoires in COVID-19 (TCRdb year 2020). Study-level background: Samples from collaborators originated in the United States, Italy and Spain and spanned both the acute and convalescent phases of COVID-19. The prospective study material was composed of cDNA or gDNA derived from T cells, B-cell-depleted T cells, or PBMCs. Subjects who had been exposed to COVID-19, were actively infected with it, or had recovered from it provided the deeply sampled blood TCRbeta repertoires that made up the dataset. The repertoires were released in a freely available public database intended as a resource for research on the immune response to SARS-CoV-2. Samples were obtained from the ongoing ImmuneRACE study (first 160 participants) and from 1,254 subjects provided by 6 global collaborators. The sample metadata nearly always contained a de-identified subject ID, COVID-19 status, age in years and sex. Where available, HLA class I and class II types were taken from metadata supplied by the sample provider and were not determined by assay-based typing. The study at large found these results: Clinical and demographic metadata were provided uncurated, with the amount varying by source and participant.

In the germline V gene, CDR1 corresponds to MGHRA and CDR2 to YSYEKL. V gives up 1 base and J gives up 0 bases, and the segment between their germline ends measures 8 bases. The CDR3 spans 15 residues, from the cysteine through the phenylalanine. The DNA shown is the 45-base CDR3, in frame from base 1. Collaborating institutions collected whole blood in K2EDTA tubes following their own protocols. For TCRbeta analysis, collaborators shipped samples in one of three forms: frozen whole blood, isolated PBMCs, or DNA extracted from either of those sample types. The immunoSEQ Assay, a bias-controlled multiplex PCR, was used to amplify TCRbeta CDR3 regions from genomic DNA. Concerning the study's data processing: Within the assay, amplification of reference gene primers was used to estimate how many nucleated cells each sample contained. To quantify the absolute abundance of each unique TCRbeta CDR3 rearrangement, sequence reads were collapsed and filtered. For each sample, productive Simpson clonality was calculated by taking the square root of Simpson's diversity index across productive rearrangements. As stored in TCRdb, this immuneACCESS dataset retains in-frame rearrangements with V and J assigned. A fraction of the clones does not appear; measured against another copy, unresolved V genes explain less than half of the discrepancy, and the remainder lacks a known reason. V and J calls and clone size follow that table, whereas D and trimming were derived from the DNA. The sample profile shows tens of thousands of clones; around 80% of them were found once. The ten largest clones take up more than 1% of the sample.

Recombination joined TRBV4-1 with TRBJ2-3, and perhaps TRBD2 as D gene, on 5 matching bases. Source material: peripheral blood. The TCR sequence derives from a woman aged 80 or over with acute or convalescent COVID-19. The DNA sequence is TGCGCCAGCAGCCAAGGACTACCTAGCACAGATACGCAGTATTTT. It encodes CASSQGLPSTDTQYF.